This T cell receptor (beta chain) was sequenced during a study of T cell responses to AZD1222 COVID-19 vaccine. Study conclusions and caveats: Spike-wide coverage was observed for vaccine-associated CD4 TCRs, with dominant responses at 160-218 and 743-854. No day 14 peak samples; only post-peak repertoires were characterized. Among AZD1222 vaccinees, only five or six were seropositive at baseline. Epitopes outside B.1.351 and B.1.1.7 mutated regions reportedly drew nearly half of spike TCRs.

Concerning this clone: Its antigen is as yet unknown.

The CDR3 is 17 residues long. The V gene lost 7 bases and the J gene lost 0 bases, with 16 bases spanning the gap. Germline V lookup: CDR1 LGHDT, CDR2 YNNKEL (reference sequence). Data came from immunoSEQ multiplex PCR; TCRdb stores just in-frame clones and leaves some out. In the table there are roughly 190,000 clones, approximately 92% of which are singletons. The sequenced sample was peripheral blood, obtained on day 0 of AZD1222 vaccination. This rearrangement joins TRBV3-1 (or the pseudogene TRBV3-2) to TRBJ1-6; a weak D match, TRBD1 (5 bases). This TCR derives from an adult in good health. CDR3 sequence: CASTGAKRSSYNSPLHF. CDR3 nucleotide sequence: TGTGCCAGCACCGGGGCAAAACGAAGCTCCTATAATTCACCCCTCCACTTT.